This TCR beta chain derives from a study of blood T cell repertoires in COVID-19. Study background: COVID-19 samples, acute and convalescent, were from the United States, Italy and Spain.

The CDR3 runs to 13 residues. The V and J ends lost 5 bases and 0 bases respectively, with 9 bases between them. The V gene's germline CDR1 is SGHRS and CDR2 YFSETQ. Seattle participants joined during active infection and were tracked over time. Under the authors' procedure: Estimation of nucleated cell counts was performed using reference gene primer amplification. Method: immunoSEQ multiplex PCR; TCRdb's copy keeps in-frame clones and lacks some. That table gives V, J and clone size, and the DNA gave D and trimming. The sample includes a few hundred thousand clones, more than 85% of them seen just once. This clone has only one observation.

The receptor comes from a person aged 18-35 years with COVID-19, enrolled during active disease. The sequenced material came from peripheral blood. The J gene is TRBJ2-7, the V gene TRBV5-1; D is perhaps TRBD1 (5 bases). CDR3 DNA sequence: TGCGCCAGCAGTCTTGGGGCCTCCTACGAGCAGTACTTC. Protein sequence: CASSLGASYEQYF.